The 27 T cell receptor beta chains below come from one sample, sequenced in a study of OX40 agonist ivuxolimab in advanced cancers. Sequencing used immunoSEQ multiplex PCR; TCRdb keeps in-frame clones, though not all of them. Of about 76,000 clones detected, 85% to 90% appear once; the ten largest clones hold 13%. The material sequenced was CD4+ or CD8+ T cells sorted from blood, taken in a trial of the OX40 agonist ivuxolimab. The receptors shown here come from an adult with an advanced solid tumor such as melanoma, head and neck, liver or kidney cancer.

V is TRBV6-4 and J is TRBJ1-4, with D unclear. The CDR3 is made up of 18 amino acids. In germline, CDR1 is MRHNA, CDR2 SNTAGT. Trimming shortened V by 4 bases and J by 4 bases, and 22 bases separated the two germline ends. CDR3: CASSGHISWNRINEKLFF. The CDR3, as DNA: TGTGCCAGCAGTGGACATATTAGTTGGAACCGAATTAATGAAAAACTGTTTTTT.

This clone occurred a few times. The rearrangement links TRBV6-6 to TRBJ2-7; tentative D call: TRBD1 (6 bases). The CDR3 extends over 14 amino acids. The V gene's germline CDR1 is MNHNY and CDR2 SVGAGI (reference sequence). The V and J ends lost 2 bases and 0 bases respectively, with 8 bases between them. CDR3 sequence (DNA): TGTGCCAGCAGTTACCCGGGACACTCCTACGAGCAGTACTTC. This gives the protein CASSYPGHSYEQYF.

This clone was recorded a few times. This chain joins TRBV5-4 and TRBJ2-3; either TRBD1 or TRBD2 may supply D (5 bases each). V was trimmed by 1 base and J by 3 bases, leaving 15 bases between them. The CDR3 spans 16 residues. Germline loops: CDR1 SGHNT, CDR2 YYREEE (reference sequence). Here the CDR3 DNA reads TGTGCCAGCAGCTTGATGGGGCAGCGGACTACAGATACGCAGTATTTT. Translating gives CASSLMGQRTTDTQYF. The full variable domain, completed using reference TRBV5-4 and TRBJ2-3, is ETGVTQSPTHLIKTRGQQVTLRCSSQSGHNTVSWYQQALGQGPQFIFQYYREEENGRGNFPPRFSGLQFPNYSSELNVNALELDDSALYLCASSLMGQRTTDTQYFGPGTRLTVL.

The J gene is TRBJ1-4, the V gene TRBV11-3; 9 bases are a match to TRBD1. Per germline, CDR1 SGHNT and CDR2 YENEEA. The CDR3 consists of 15 residues. J was trimmed by 7 bases and V by 4 bases; bases with no gene match: 7. CDR3 sequence reads: CASSSALTGGEKLFF. In nucleotides, the CDR3 is TGTGCCAGCAGCTCCGCGTTGACAGGGGGTGAAAAACTGTTTTTT.

J is TRBJ1-1 and V is TRBV5-6, with 11 nucleotides matching TRBD1. Germline V lookup: CDR1 SGHDT, CDR2 YYEEEE. This CDR3 has 18 residues. The ends lost 3 bases at V and 2 bases at J; junction bases unmatched: 12. This CDR3 is CASSWTTGTGGFNTEAFF. DNA of the CDR3: TGTGCCAGCAGCTGGACTACCGGGACAGGGGGATTTAACACTGAAGCTTTCTTT.

About this clone itself: This CDR3 is also generated by other DNA sequences in the sample. This chain links TRBV11-2 with TRBJ1-1, with D unresolved. CDR1 SGHAT and CDR2 FQNNGV come from the germline V gene. V lost 1 base to trimming and J lost 4 bases, with 4 bases between them. The CDR3 is 12 residues long. The CDR3 region is CASSLVPTEAFF. DNA of the CDR3: TGTGCCAGCAGCTTAGTCCCCACTGAAGCTTTCTTT.

This chain uses TRBV29-1 with TRBJ2-7; 7 nucleotides match TRBD1. Unmatched junction bases numbered 12, after V lost 2 bases and J lost 5 bases. In germline, CDR1 is SQVTM, CDR2 ANQGSEA. This CDR3 is 15 amino acids long. The CDR3 here is CSVEPGDRATDEQYF. CDR3 DNA sequence: TGCAGCGTTGAACCAGGCGACAGGGCGACTGACGAGCAGTACTTC.

V usage is TRBV27 and J usage is TRBJ2-7; D perhaps matches TRBD2 (6 bases). CDR3 length: 14 residues. Trimming cost V 5 bases and J 1 base, with 12 bases left between them. Germline V gives CDR1 MNHEY, CDR2 SMNVEV (reference sequence). The CDR3 loop reads CASSPAGPSYEQYF. CDR3 DNA sequence: TGTGCCAGCAGTCCCGCGGGGCCATCCTACGAGCAGTACTTC.

The chain is built from TRBV27 and TRBJ2-7; D is possibly TRBD1 (6 bases). The CDR3 spans 15 residues. Germline V gene lookup returns CDR1 MNHEY and CDR2 SMNVEV (reference sequence). V lost 2 bases and J 5 bases, leaving 16 bases between the germline ends. This chain's CDR3 is CASSLGGRGINEQYF. DNA for the CDR3: TGTGCCAGCAGTTTAGGGGGCCGAGGGATTAACGAGCAGTACTTC.

Only a few counts were recorded for this clone. The chain couples TRBV11-1 to TRBJ2-4; 10 positions match TRBD1. The CDR3 length is 17 residues. Germline CDR1 SGHAT, CDR2 FQDESV (reference sequence). Germline trimming cut 5 bases from V and 0 bases from J; bases unmatched to any gene: 7. CDR3: CASSGRTGGLAKNIQYF. CDR3 DNA sequence: TGTGCCAGCAGCGGACGGACAGGGGGTCTAGCCAAAAACATTCAGTACTTC.

The rearrangement links TRBV6-5 to TRBJ1-2, with D tentatively TRBD1 (5 bases). CDR1 is MNHEY and CDR2 is SVGAGI in the germline V gene. V was shortened by 8 bases and J by 7 bases, with 20 bases between the two germline ends. CDR3 length: 14 residues. CDR3 DNA sequence: TGTGCCAGCGGTTCCCGGCAAAGGGGCGTTGGCTACACCTTC. Translated, it gives CASGSRQRGVGYTF.

The V and J genes are TRBV2 and TRBJ2-7; perhaps TRBD2 as D (6 bases). The length of the CDR3 is 13 residues. CDR1 and CDR2 (germline): SNHLY, FYNNEI. V dropped 5 bases and J dropped 4 bases, with 12 bases sitting between them. The CDR3 protein is CASSREYDYEQYF. CDR3 nucleotide sequence: TGTGCCAGCAGTCGGGAGTATGATTACGAGCAGTACTTC.

The chain couples TRBV6-6 to TRBJ2-7; 12 bases map to TRBD2. Germline V gene sequence: CDR1 MNHNY, CDR2 SVGAGI (reference sequence). This CDR3 comprises 16 residues. V dropped 1 base and J dropped 3; count of bases not matched to a gene: 4. CDR3 sequence (DNA): TGTGCCAGCAGTTACTTAAGGACTAGCGGGATCTACGAGCAGTACTTC. Translating it yields CASSYLRTSGIYEQYF.

The V gene is TRBV7-3, the J gene TRBJ2-3; D gene ambiguous. Germline assignment: CDR1 SGHTA and CDR2 FQGTGA. Trimming took 3 bases from V and 3 from J, leaving 7 bases between them. CDR3 size: 13 residues. CDR3 residues: CASSFEGTDTQYF. The DNA of the CDR3 is TGTGCCAGCAGCTTCGAAGGGACAGATACGCAGTATTTT.

In nucleotides, the CDR3 is TGTGCCAGCTCACCCAAGACTAGCGGGAGGACGAACACCGGGGAGCTGTTTTTT. It specifies CASSPKTSGRTNTGELFF. The rearrangement links TRBV18 to TRBJ2-2, with TRBD2 matching 13 bases. CDR1 is KGHSH, CDR2 LQKENI, per germline. The CDR3 is made up of 18 amino acids. Trimming removed 3 bases from V and 0 bases from J; junction bases left unmatched: 4.

This clone was seen only a few times. The genes are TRBV14 and TRBJ2-7, with 8 bases that match TRBD2. Unmatched junction bases numbered 2, after V lost 2 bases and J lost 2 bases. This CDR3 is 14 amino acids long. Germline V gives CDR1 SGHDN, CDR2 FVKESK. The CDR3 spells CASSQLAGTYEQYF. CDR3 DNA: TGTGCCAGCAGCCAACTAGCGGGTACCTACGAGCAGTACTTC.

The chain has TRBV9 and TRBJ1-2; 8 bases align to TRBD1. The CDR3 extends over 15 amino acids. Germline CDR1 SGDLS, CDR2 YYNGEE. The V gene end was trimmed by 3 bases and the J gene end by 4 bases; junction bases not matched to a gene: 8. The CDR3 reads CASSGTQGALYGYTF. In DNA form, the CDR3 reads TGTGCCAGCAGCGGAACCCAGGGGGCCCTCTATGGCTACACCTTC.

The CDR3 reads CASSSPYSDTQYF. The CDR3 coding sequence is TGTGCCAGCAGCTCCCCGTATTCGGATACGCAGTATTTT. The chain uses TRBV7-9 and TRBJ2-3, with D unresolved. From germline, CDR1 is SEHNR and CDR2 FQNEAQ (reference sequence). The CDR3 spans 13 residues. The V end lost 4 bases, the J end lost 6 bases, and 11 bases lay between the germline ends.

The chain couples TRBV6-5 to TRBJ2-3; no clear D. This CDR3 is 14 amino acids long. Germline lookup yields CDR1 MNHEY and CDR2 SVGAGI. Trimming left V 2 bases short and J 2 bases short, with 8 bases between. The CDR3 sequence is CASSYDGPTDTQYF. CDR3 DNA sequence: TGTGCCAGCAGTTACGACGGCCCCACAGATACGCAGTATTTT.

V gene TRBV7-9 combines with J gene TRBJ2-1; possible D gene TRBD1, 5 bases. Germline V gives CDR1 SEHNR, CDR2 FQNEAQ (reference sequence). This CDR3 region has 15 residues. Trimming took off 1 base at V and 3 bases at J, with 10 bases between the two ends. For the CDR3, the DNA is TGTGCCAGCAGCTTAGTTCAGGGAAACTACAATGAGCAGTTCTTC. Protein: CASSLVQGNYNEQFF.

This clone was observed once. V and J are TRBV4-1 and TRBJ2-7; unclear D gene. V gave up 4 bases and J gave up 6 bases, with 13 bases separating them. This CDR3 contains 13 residues. CDR1 MGHRA and CDR2 YSYEKL come from the germline V gene. CDR3 in amino acids: CASSPLSRAEQYF. The CDR3 coding sequence is TGCGCCAGCAGCCCTCTATCCAGAGCCGAGCAGTACTTC.

V and J are TRBV4-1 and TRBJ2-7, with 9 bases matching TRBD1. The germline CDR1 and CDR2 sequences are MGHRA and YSYEKL. V was clipped by 1 base and J by 3 bases; unmatched bases: 7. This CDR3 contains 16 residues. CDR3 sequence reads: CASSQAGTGSLYEQYF. The CDR3 nucleotides read TGCGCCAGCAGCCAAGCCGGGACAGGGAGTCTCTACGAGCAGTACTTC.

This chain joins TRBV7-9 and TRBJ1-3; the D is unclear. Germline V CDR1 and CDR2: SEHNR, FQNEAQ (reference sequence). Trimming removed 8 bases at V and 0 bases at J, with 8 bases between. This CDR3 contains 13 residues. The CDR3 DNA follows: TGTGCCAGCGAGGCTTTCTCTGGAAACACCATATATTTT. It codes for CASEAFSGNTIYF.

This clone occurred once. The chain joins TRBV7-6 to TRBJ2-7, with TRBD1 identical over 10 bases. V was clipped by 6 bases and J by 3 bases; unmatched bases: 8. The germline CDR1 and CDR2 sequences are SGHVS and FNYEAQ. The CDR3 totals 15 residues. CDR3 in amino acids: CASSWGTGVFYEQYF. The CDR3, as DNA: TGTGCCAGCAGTTGGGGGACAGGGGTGTTCTACGAGCAGTACTTC. The variable domain in full, with the rest retrieved from reference TRBV7-6 and TRBJ2-7, is GAGVSQSPRYKVTKRGQDVALRCDPISGHVSLYWYRQALGQGPEFLTYFNYEAQQDKSGLPNDRFSAERPEGSISTLTIQRTEQRDSAMYRCASSWGTGVFYEQYFGPGTRLTVT.

The V call is TRBV28, the J call TRBJ2-5; 9 nucleotides agree with TRBD1. Per the germline V gene, CDR1 is MDHEN and CDR2 is SYDVKM. This CDR3 spans 13 amino acids. Trimming at V came to 5 bases and at J to 7 bases, leaving 5 bases not matched to a gene. The CDR3 DNA is TGTGCCAGCAGTACAGGGACAGGGAGGACCCAGTACTTC. This translates into CASSTGTGRTQYF.

The chain carries TRBV7-8 and TRBJ2-3, with D unresolved. Germline CDR1 and CDR2: SGHVS and FQNEAQ. V was shortened by 3 bases and J by 2 bases, with 9 bases between the two germline ends. The CDR3 runs to 14 residues. As DNA, the CDR3 is TGTGCCAGCAGCTTGCCCATAAACACAGATACGCAGTATTTT. This encodes CASSLPINTDTQYF. Combining the CDR3 with reference TRBV7-8 and TRBJ2-3 gives the whole variable domain GAGVSQSPRYKVAKRGQDVALRCDPISGHVSLFWYQQALGQGPEFLTYFQNEAQLDKSGLPSDRFFAERPEGSVSTLKIQRTQQEDSAVYLCASSLPINTDTQYFGPGTRLTVL.

This chain's CDR3 is CASSLSQRAEQYF. The CDR3 DNA reads as TGTGCCAGCAGTTTATCGCAGCGGGCTGAGCAGTACTTC. The chain is built from TRBV27 and TRBJ2-7, with D perhaps TRBD2 (6 bases). The ends were cut back, 0 bases at V and 7 bases at J, with 10 bases in the middle. Germline CDR1 and CDR2: MNHEY and SMNVEV (reference sequence). This CDR3 has 13 residues.